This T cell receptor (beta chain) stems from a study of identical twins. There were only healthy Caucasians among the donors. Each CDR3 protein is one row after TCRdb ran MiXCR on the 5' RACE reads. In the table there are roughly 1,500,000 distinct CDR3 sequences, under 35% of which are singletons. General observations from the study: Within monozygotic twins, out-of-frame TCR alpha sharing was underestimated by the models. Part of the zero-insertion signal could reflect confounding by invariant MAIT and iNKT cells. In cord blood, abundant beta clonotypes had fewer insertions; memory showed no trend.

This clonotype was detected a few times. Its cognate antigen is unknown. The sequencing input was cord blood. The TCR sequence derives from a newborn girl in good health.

The CDR3 DNA reads as TGTGCCAGCTCACCCACTAGCGGGGGGGCCCGCGAGCAGTACTTC. The encoded protein is CASSPTSGGAREQYF. This chain uses TRBV18 with TRBJ2-7; 13 bases map to TRBD2. The germline gives CDR1 KGHSH, CDR2 LQKENI. The CDR3 totals 15 residues. The junction had 5 bases not matched to a gene; V was cut back by 3 bases and J by 6 bases.